Below are 18 T cell receptor beta chains sequenced from a single sample in a study of vaccination and CD4 T cells after COVID-19. Described treatment: 10-day PBMC culture with coronavirus spike peptide pools or control peptides (ViraFEST assay). These receptors have no known antigen. Sequence data for DNA of cultured CD4+ T cells were generated by the Oncomine TCR Beta short-read assay. TCRdb independently ran MiXCR on the PCR reads; one entry per CDR3 protein. The data hold roughly 15,000 distinct CDR3 sequences, with over 25% observed a single time. The material sequenced was cultured CD4+ T cells from blood. The receptors here all came from a human donor with COVID-19.

This rearrangement joins TRBV4-1 to TRBJ2-3, with D uncertain. CDR1 MGHRA and CDR2 YSYEKL come from the germline V gene. V dropped 4 bases and J dropped 7 bases, with 12 bases sitting between them. The CDR3 is 13 amino acids. CDR3 residues: CASSPLDPNTQYF. Here the CDR3 DNA reads TGCGCCAGCAGCCCCCTCGATCCGAATACGCAGTATTTT.

This clonotype was counted between two and nine times. This rearrangement joins TRBV7-2 to TRBJ2-5; tentatively, D is TRBD2 (7 bases). Trimming took off 6 bases at V and 5 bases at J, with 16 bases between the two ends. Germline V CDR1 and CDR2: SGHTA, FQGNSA. This CDR3 contains 14 residues. As DNA, the CDR3 is TGTGCCAGCAGAGCCGGGGGGCCGGGGGAGACCCAGTACTTC. Translating it yields CASRAGGPGETQYF.

This clonotype was counted between two and nine times. The V call is TRBV6-7, the J call TRBJ1-2; D might be TRBD1 (6 bases). TRBV6-7 is reported as an ORF; its role is uncertain. V dropped 0 bases and J dropped 3 bases, with 32 bases sitting between them. The CDR3 is 22 amino acids. The CDR3 coding sequence is TGTGCCAGCAGTTACTCCGGACAGACTACTTTCTGCTCGTTCGATCCCCACTATGGCTACACCTTC. Translation gives CASSYSGQTTFCSFDPHYGYTF.

V usage is TRBV19 and J usage is TRBJ1-2, with D perhaps matching TRBD1 (5 bases). The CDR3 loop spans 14 amino acids. V gave up 6 bases and J gave up 4 bases, with 15 bases separating them. Per the germline V gene, CDR1 is LNHDA and CDR2 is SQIVND (reference sequence). CDR3 in amino acids: CASRGTDGGYGYTF. In DNA, the CDR3 is TGTGCCAGTAGGGGGACCGATGGGGGCTATGGCTACACCTTC.

V gene TRBV7-9 combines with J gene TRBJ2-7, with D unresolved. Germline V CDR1 and CDR2: SEHNR, FQNEAQ (reference sequence). Trimming removed 5 bases from V and 3 bases from J, with 8 bases in between. The CDR3 runs 12 residues. The CDR3 DNA is TGTGCCAGCAGCCCCGCGTACTACGAGCAGTACTTC. Residues: CASSPAYYEQYF.

This clonotype was seen a handful of times. This sequence joins TRBV20-1 and TRBJ2-6, with D hard to call. The germline V gene has CDR1 DFQATT and CDR2 SNEGSKA (reference sequence). CDR3 length: 14 amino acids. V shed 0 bases and J shed 0 bases, with 3 bases lying between them. CDR3 region: CSARDTSGANVLTF. The DNA of the CDR3 is TGCAGTGCTAGAGACACCTCTGGGGCCAACGTCCTGACTTTC.

V gene TRBV5-1 combines with J gene TRBJ2-3; D is undetermined. Per the germline V gene, CDR1 is SGHRS and CDR2 is YFSETQ. CDR3 size: 14 residues. V was cut by 7 bases and J by 0 bases, with 12 bases left in between. The CDR3 loop is CASSQASSTDTQYF. The CDR3 coding sequence is TGCGCCAGCTCCCAGGCGTCAAGCACAGATACGCAGTATTTT.

This clonotype was recorded a few times. This sequence joins TRBV20-1 and TRBJ2-3; 10 bases agree with TRBD2. The CDR3 is made up of 15 amino acids. Germline CDR1 is DFQATT and CDR2 is SNEGSKA (reference sequence). V dropped 4 bases and J dropped 1; count of bases not matched to a gene: 5. The CDR3, as DNA: TGCAGTGCTAACCCCGGGACTAGCGGCACAGATACGCAGTATTTT. It yields the protein CSANPGTSGTDTQYF.

This clonotype has only a few counts. The CDR3 protein is CASRPDRLSGELFF. The CDR3 coding sequence is TGTGCCAGCAGACCGGACAGGTTATCCGGGGAGCTGTTTTTT. The rearrangement uses TRBV6-4 and TRBJ2-2; 7 nucleotides agree with TRBD1. CDR3 length: 14 amino acids. Germline trimming cut 6 bases from V and 6 bases from J; bases unmatched to any gene: 7. CDR1 and CDR2 from the germline V gene are MRHNA and SNTAGT.

This clonotype was observed a handful of times. The J gene is TRBJ2-5, the V gene TRBV7-2, with a weak D call TRBD1 (5 bases). V was clipped by 4 bases and J by 2 bases, with 20 bases between them. There are 17 residues in the CDR3. Germline CDR1 is SGHTA and CDR2 is FQGNSA. The chain's CDR3 is CASSSRPLSRTQETQYF. Here the CDR3 DNA reads TGTGCCAGCAGCTCGCGTCCCCTCTCCCGGACACAAGAGACCCAGTACTTC.

This chain joins TRBV20-1 and TRBJ2-7; 8 positions agree with TRBD1. V was clipped by 4 bases and J by 3 bases; unmatched bases: 11. The CDR3 runs 15 residues. CDR1 is DFQATT and CDR2 is SNEGSKA in the germline V gene (reference sequence). The CDR3 is CSANLQGGLLYEQYF. The CDR3 DNA sequence: TGCAGTGCTAATTTACAGGGGGGACTTCTCTACGAGCAGTACTTC.

The rearrangement uses TRBV6-1 and TRBJ2-1; 13 bases agree with TRBD2. The CDR3 is 16 amino acids. V was clipped by 6 bases and J by 7 bases; unmatched bases: 9. CDR1 and CDR2 (germline): MNHNS, SASEGT. CDR3 sequence: CASRPQLAGGQNEQFF. The CDR3 region has the DNA TGTGCCAGCAGACCCCAACTAGCGGGGGGGCAAAATGAGCAGTTCTTC.

The CDR3 nucleotides read TGTGCCAGCAGACGGGACACCCGGTTAAGTAACTACGAGCAGTACTTC. This encodes CASRRDTRLSNYEQYF. The V gene is TRBV27, the J gene TRBJ2-7, with D possibly being TRBD1 (6 bases). V shed 6 bases and J shed 3 bases, with 21 bases lying between them. CDR3 length: 16 residues. The V gene's germline CDR1 is MNHEY and CDR2 SMNVEV (reference sequence).

The gene calls are TRBV2 and TRBJ1-1; D may be TRBD1 (6 bases). V dropped 8 bases and J dropped 2 bases, with 15 bases sitting between them. Germline-derived CDR1 and CDR2 are SNHLY and FYNNEI. CDR3 length: 14 residues. CDR3 nucleotides: TGTGCCAGCGCGAGCCTCGGGGGCAACACTGAAGCTTTCTTT. It codes for CASASLGGNTEAFF.

This clonotype was seen only a few times. The chain combines TRBV2 with TRBJ2-7, with 7 nucleotides matching TRBD1. The CDR3 runs 12 residues. V lost 6 bases, J lost 5 bases, and 4 bases stayed unmatched. The germline V gene encodes CDR1 SNHLY and CDR2 FYNNEI. CDR3 in DNA: TGTGCCAGCAGGACAGGGTTAAACGAGCAGTACTTC. Encoded protein: CASRTGLNEQYF.

This clonotype was counted a few times. The genes are TRBV7-2 and TRBJ2-2, with D perhaps matching TRBD1 (5 bases). This CDR3 comprises 14 residues. Germline loops: CDR1 SGHTA, CDR2 FQGNSA. Trimming took off 1 base at V and 9 bases at J, with 12 bases between the two ends. DNA for the CDR3: TGTGCCAGCAGCTTAGGGTTGGACAACTGGGAGCTGTTTTTT. This sequence encodes CASSLGLDNWELFF.

The chain is built from TRBV12-3 or TRBV12-4 and TRBJ1-5; D may be TRBD1 (6 bases). V gave up 7 bases and J gave up 1 base, with 14 bases separating them. The CDR3 is 15 residues long. The CDR3 is CASKIGGASNQPQHF. For the CDR3, the DNA is TGTGCCAGCAAGATCGGGGGCGCGAGCAATCAGCCCCAGCATTTT.

The CDR3 protein is CASSGGLAGGSYEQYF. The CDR3 DNA follows: TGTGCCAGCAGCGGGGGTCTAGCGGGGGGCTCCTACGAGCAGTACTTC. The chain employs TRBV7-2 and TRBJ2-7; 11 bases match TRBD2. Germline CDR1 SGHTA, CDR2 FQGNSA. V lost 5 bases to trimming and J lost 0 bases; unmatched junction nucleotides: 6. This CDR3 comprises 16 residues.